This T cell receptor beta chain was documented in a study of blood T cell repertoires in COVID-19. In the original processing: Reference gene primer amplification in the assay estimated nucleated cell counts. Libraries were prepared by immunoSEQ multiplex PCR; TCRdb keeps only in-frame clonotypes and omits some of them. Clone size and the V and J calls come from that table; the DNA yielded D and trimming. The repertoire includes tens of thousands of clones, 82% of them detected once, and 11% sits in the top ten. The germline CDR1 and CDR2 sequences are LGHNA and YSLEER. This CDR3 has 18 amino acids. J lost 5 bases, V lost 1 base, and 13 bases had no gene match. This clone was seen a single time. Enrollment of patients from Seattle took place during active infection, with longitudinal follow-up.

The V and J genes are TRBV4-3 and TRBJ2-3; 9 nucleotides align to TRBD1. The material sequenced was peripheral blood. The TCR originated in a man older than 75 with COVID-19, enrolled during active disease. In nucleotides, the CDR3 is TGCGCCAGCAGCCAAGGCCCTCTCACAGGGGGCGCGGGAGATACGCAGTATTTT. Translation gives CASSQGPLTGGAGDTQYF.